The rows below give T cell receptor beta chains drawn from one sample of a study of T-cell reconstitution after alpha-beta-depleted transplantation in children. A single record per CDR3 protein comes from TCRdb applying MiXCR to the PCR reads. The sample carries 490,000 or so distinct CDR3 sequences, around 12% recorded once. Sequenced here: PBMCs from the stem cell graft donor, sampled from the stem cell graft. These receptors all come from a human donor who donated a stem cell graft to a child with combined immunodeficiency. The CDR3 runs from the conserved cysteine through the conserved F or W. D genes are given only for firm matches. For some rows the clone size is stated as once, few or many, or as a class when expanded; others skip it.

D | J | V | size | CDR3 | DNA
NA | TRBJ1-6 | TRBV11-2 | once | CASSSTGGRNSPLHF | TGTGCCAGCAGCTCCACCGGGGGAAGGAATTCACCCCTCCACTTT
NA | TRBJ2-7 | TRBV12-3/TRBV12-4 | many | CASSPDGPGVQYF | TGTGCCAGCAGTCCTGACGGCCCTGGGGTGCAGTACTTC
NA | TRBJ2-1 | TRBV7-2 | NA | CASSLSPDSNPYNEQFF | TGTGCCAGCAGCCTCTCCCCCGACAGCAACCCCTACAATGAGCAGTTCTTC
NA | TRBJ1-1 | TRBV6-2/TRBV6-3 | NA | CASSYSWTPEAFF | TGTGCCAGCAGTTACTCTTGGACACCAGAAGCTTTCTTT
TRBD1 | TRBJ2-1 | TRBV5-1 | NA | CASSGGTGERNEQFF | TGCGCCAGCAGCGGTGGGACAGGGGAGAGGAATGAGCAGTTCTTC
TRBD2 | TRBJ2-7 | TRBV3-1 | few | CASSQDSGLARPYEQYF | TGTGCCAGCAGCCAAGATTCCGGACTAGCGAGACCCTACGAGCAGTACTTC
NA | TRBJ2-5 | TRBV21-1 | NA | CASSPPRQGAGETQYF | TGTGCCAGCAGCCCCCCGAGGCAGGGGGCAGGGGAGACCCAGTACTTC
TRBD1 | TRBJ1-1 | TRBV11-2 | NA | CASTRWGTGGNTEAFF | TGTGCCAGCACCCGATGGGGGACAGGGGGGAACACTGAAGCTTTCTTT
NA | TRBJ2-2 | TRBV5-6 | NA | CASRLNSGRRTGELFF | TGTGCCAGCAGACTGAATTCAGGGCGGCGCACCGGGGAGCTGTTTTTT
TRBD2 | TRBJ2-3 | TRBV6-1 | many | CASSRLAGATDTQYF | TGTGCCAGCAGCCGACTAGCGGGGGCCACAGATACGCAGTATTTT
NA | TRBJ2-7 | TRBV2 | NA | CASSDGTGYSEQYF | TGTGCCAGCAGTGATGGGACGGGGTACTCAGAGCAGTACTTC
TRBD1 | TRBJ2-7 | TRBV7-9 | many | CASSLDPGGYEQYF | TGTGCCAGCAGCTTAGACCCAGGGGGTTACGAGCAGTACTTC
NA | TRBJ2-7 | TRBV4-3 | NA | CASSREGGVYEQYF | TGCGCCAGCAGCCGGGAGGGGGGGGTCTACGAGCAGTACTTC
TRBD1 | TRBJ2-5 | TRBV29-1 | few | CSVEDRKQTGEWETQYF | TGCAGCGTTGAAGATCGGAAACAAACAGGGGAGTGGGAGACCCAGTACTTC
TRBD2 | TRBJ2-1 | TRBV5-1 | NA | CASSFTGLAGNNEQFF | TGCGCCAGCAGCTTCACGGGACTAGCGGGGAACAATGAGCAGTTCTTC
NA | TRBJ2-2 | TRBV3-1 | NA | CASSQVPLGTGELFF | TGTGCCAGCAGCCAAGTGCCTTTGGGTACCGGGGAGCTGTTTTTT
NA | TRBJ2-3 | TRBV29-1 | many | CSVPRRDTQYF | TGCAGCGTCCCCCGACGGGATACGCAGTATTTT
NA | TRBJ2-3 | TRBV12-3/TRBV12-4 | few | CASSFKFVTDTQYF | TGTGCCAGCAGTTTTAAGTTTGTCACAGATACGCAGTATTTT
TRBD2 | TRBJ2-7 | TRBV11-3 | many | CASSLGTSGPGSSYEQYF | TGTGCCAGCAGCTTAGGGACTAGCGGGCCTGGGAGTAGTTACGAGCAGTACTTC
NA | TRBJ2-7 | TRBV27 | few | CASTSQLRGRNEQYF | TGTGCCAGCACCTCCCAACTCCGGGGCCGGAACGAGCAGTACTTC
NA | TRBJ1-5 | TRBV20-1 | few | CSAGQSPGPQHF | TGCAGTGCTGGACAGTCGCCGGGGCCCCAGCATTTT
NA | TRBJ1-1 | TRBV12-3/TRBV12-4 | few | CASSLNPRSTEAFF | TGTGCCAGCAGTTTAAACCCCCGGAGCACTGAAGCTTTCTTT
NA | TRBJ2-6 | TRBV7-2 | few | CASSLEGSSGANVLTF | TGTGCCAGCAGCTTAGAGGGGAGCTCTGGGGCCAACGTCCTGACTTTC
TRBD2 | TRBJ2-2 | TRBV7-2 | NA | CASSRSGGKWELFF | TGTGCCAGCAGCCGTAGCGGGGGGAAGTGGGAGCTGTTTTTT
NA | TRBJ1-3 | TRBV20-1 | NA | CSARGRGTIYF | TGCAGTGCTAGAGGGCGGGGCACCATATATTTT
NA | TRBJ1-1 | TRBV7-3 | few | CASSLWGVNTEAFF | TGTGCCAGCAGCTTATGGGGAGTCAACACTGAAGCTTTCTTT
TRBD2 | TRBJ2-2 | TRBV4-3 | NA | CASSQDMTSESSTGELFF | TGCGCCAGCAGCCAAGATATGACTAGCGAATCTTCCACCGGGGAGCTGTTTTTT
NA | TRBJ2-3 | TRBV5-6 | many | CASSSAFSTDTQYF | TGTGCCAGCAGCTCAGCATTTAGCACAGATACGCAGTATTTT
NA | TRBJ2-3 | TRBV3-1 | NA | CASSQVPRASTDTQYF | TGTGCCAGCAGCCAAGTCCCTAGGGCAAGCACAGATACGCAGTATTTT
NA | TRBJ2-3 | TRBV18 | few | CASSPPDLRTDTQYF | TGTGCCAGCTCACCCCCCGACTTGCGCACAGATACGCAGTATTTT
TRBD2 | TRBJ2-3 | TRBV20-1 | NA | CSAINKISLAGARTDTQYF | TGCAGTGCTATCAATAAGATTAGCCTAGCGGGGGCCCGCACAGATACGCAGTATTTT
NA | TRBJ2-5 | TRBV20-1 | few | CSAREGTQYF | TGCAGTGCTAGAGAGGGGACCCAGTACTTC
TRBD2 | TRBJ2-1 | TRBV5-1 | many | CASSTGLGNINEQFF | TGCGCCAGCAGCACGGGACTAGGGAATATCAATGAGCAGTTCTTC
NA | TRBJ2-3 | TRBV12-3/TRBV12-4 | many | CASSLPVHTDTQYF | TGTGCCAGCAGCCTTCCGGTCCACACAGATACGCAGTATTTT
TRBD2 | TRBJ2-3 | TRBV30 | NA | CAWSLLAGGTDTQYF | TGTGCCTGGAGTCTCCTAGCGGGGGGAACAGATACGCAGTATTTT
NA | TRBJ1-1 | TRBV29-1 | NA | CSVEVGGNTEAFF | TGCAGCGTTGAAGTGGGGGGAAACACTGAAGCTTTCTTT
NA | TRBJ1-2 | TRBV7-9 | many | CASSLTGTDGYTF | TGTGCCAGCAGCTTAACAGGGACCGATGGCTACACCTTC
TRBD2 | TRBJ2-3 | TRBV18 | few | CASSDRTSGSTDTQYF | TGTGCCAGCTCCGACCGGACTAGCGGGAGTACAGATACGCAGTATTTT
NA | TRBJ2-2 | TRBV30 | few | CAWTGLRGTGELFF | TGTGCCTGGACGGGACTGCGAGGGACGGGGGAGCTGTTTTTT
NA | TRBJ2-1 | TRBV3-1 | many | CASSSIPYQPGEQFF | TGTGCCAGCAGCTCAATTCCATATCAGCCAGGTGAGCAGTTCTTC
TRBD1 | TRBJ2-7 | TRBV5-1 | few | CASSVDRDRSEQYF | TGCGCCAGCAGCGTAGACAGGGATCGTAGCGAGCAGTACTTC
NA | TRBJ2-2 | TRBV6-1 | many | CASSPTGSNTGELFF | TGTGCCAGCAGCCCGACAGGTTCGAACACCGGGGAGCTGTTTTTT
NA | TRBJ2-1 | TRBV19 | NA | CASSIGDGSPYNEQFF | TGTGCCAGTAGTATAGGCGACGGAAGTCCTTACAATGAGCAGTTCTTC
TRBD1 | TRBJ2-3 | TRBV12-3/TRBV12-4 | NA | CASSFRQGGTDTQYF | TGTGCCAGCAGTTTTCGACAGGGAGGCACAGATACGCAGTATTTT
TRBD1 | TRBJ1-2 | TRBV10-3 | many | CAIKQGEKNYGYTF | TGTGCCATCAAACAGGGGGAGAAGAACTATGGCTACACCTTC
NA | TRBJ2-3 | TRBV29-1 | NA | CSVDESTDTQYF | TGCAGCGTTGATGAGAGCACAGATACGCAGTATTTT
NA | TRBJ2-1 | TRBV6-5 | many | CASRTPTVSEQFF | TGTGCCAGCAGGACCCCGACCGTCAGTGAGCAGTTCTTC